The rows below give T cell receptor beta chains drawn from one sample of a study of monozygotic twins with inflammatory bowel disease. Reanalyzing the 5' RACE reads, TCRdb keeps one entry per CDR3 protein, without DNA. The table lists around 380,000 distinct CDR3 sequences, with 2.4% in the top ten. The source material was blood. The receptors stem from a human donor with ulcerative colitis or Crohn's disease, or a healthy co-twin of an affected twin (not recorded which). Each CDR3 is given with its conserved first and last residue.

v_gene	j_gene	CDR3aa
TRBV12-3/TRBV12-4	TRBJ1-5	CASSLKGPQHF
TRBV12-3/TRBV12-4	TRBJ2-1	CASSFSEYNEQFF
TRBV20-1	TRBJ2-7	CSAELAGVTYEQYF
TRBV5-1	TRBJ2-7	CASSLGGKLGYEQYF
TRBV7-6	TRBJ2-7	CASSDDIYEQYF
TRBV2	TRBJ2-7	CAINDVGAIYEQYF
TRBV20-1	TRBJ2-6	CSPSGANVLTF
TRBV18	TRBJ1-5	CASSPTSNQPQHF
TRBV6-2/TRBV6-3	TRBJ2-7	CASRPRRQGLYEQYF
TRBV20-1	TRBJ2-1	CSARSGLVGEQFF
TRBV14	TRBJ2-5	CASSQELQETQYF
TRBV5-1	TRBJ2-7	CASSLGQGSRDYEQYF
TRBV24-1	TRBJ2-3	CATSDRQDSTDTQYF
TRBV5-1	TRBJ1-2	CASSLDKGHSNYGYTF
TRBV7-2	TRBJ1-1	CASSPRRWNTEAFF
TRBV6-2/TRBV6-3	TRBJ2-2	CASSLETGVDTGELFF
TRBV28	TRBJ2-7	CASRAGSTYEQYF
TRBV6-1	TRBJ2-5	CASSALTGGRETQYF
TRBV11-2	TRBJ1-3	CASSLGRVNTIYF
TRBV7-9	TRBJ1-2	CASTSGTATYGYTF
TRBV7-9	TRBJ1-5	CASSLDDSQPQHF
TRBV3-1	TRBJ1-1	CATSQVVNTEAFF
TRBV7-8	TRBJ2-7	CASSPTRVGGSSYEQYF
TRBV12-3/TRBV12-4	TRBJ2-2	CASSRQRTGVNTGELFF
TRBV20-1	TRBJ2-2	CSARDGVRDTGELFF
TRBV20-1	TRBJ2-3	CSARSIGGDTDTQYF
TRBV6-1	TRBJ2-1	CASSRLRSSYNEQFF
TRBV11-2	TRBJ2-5	CASSHPGLGDQETQYF
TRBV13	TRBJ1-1	CASRKNQGYTEAFF
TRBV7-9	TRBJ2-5	CASSLLGQGETQYF
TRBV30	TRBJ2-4	CAWSVIGSNIQYF
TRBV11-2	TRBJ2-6	CASSLVGQGKGGANVLTF
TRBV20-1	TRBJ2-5	CSAPQGGGETQYF
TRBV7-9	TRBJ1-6	CASSSGQGYSPLHF
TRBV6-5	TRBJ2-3	CASSDSGGRQDTQYF
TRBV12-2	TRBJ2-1	CASRLRNVSYNEQFF
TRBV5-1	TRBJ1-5	CASSPVGGNQPQHF
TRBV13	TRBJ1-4	CASSSRAANEKLFF
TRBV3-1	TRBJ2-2	CASSHRGTGELFF
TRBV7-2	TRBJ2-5	CASSKTVLQETQYF